This TCR beta chain appears in the sequencing data of a study of blood T cell repertoires in COVID-19. Study overall: PBMCs, B-cell-depleted T cells, or T cells provided the cDNA or gDNA that made up the material.

Here immunoSEQ multiplex PCR was the method, and the copy in TCRdb shows in-frame clones only, minus some. The sample consists of 55,000 to 75,000 clones, over 75% of them appearing once. Between the trimmed V and J ends, which lost 3 bases and 6 bases, there was a span of 17 bases. This CDR3 has 15 amino acids. Per germline, CDR1 LNHDA and CDR2 SQIVND (reference sequence). Sequencing used peripheral blood. The chain has TRBV19 and TRBJ1-2, with D unclear. The sequence derives from a human donor in a cohort sampled during active COVID-19. CDR3: CASSMRTLVVDGYTF. CDR3 sequence (DNA): TGTGCCAGTAGTATGCGGACTTTGGTAGTAGATGGCTACACCTTC. The full variable domain, its missing parts supplied by reference TRBV19 and TRBJ1-2, is DGGITQSPKYLFRKEGQNVTLSCEQNLNHDAMYWYRQDPGQGLRLIYYSQIVNDFQKGDIAEGYSVSREKKESFPLTVTSAQKNPTAFYLCASSMRTLVVDGYTFGSGTRLTVV.